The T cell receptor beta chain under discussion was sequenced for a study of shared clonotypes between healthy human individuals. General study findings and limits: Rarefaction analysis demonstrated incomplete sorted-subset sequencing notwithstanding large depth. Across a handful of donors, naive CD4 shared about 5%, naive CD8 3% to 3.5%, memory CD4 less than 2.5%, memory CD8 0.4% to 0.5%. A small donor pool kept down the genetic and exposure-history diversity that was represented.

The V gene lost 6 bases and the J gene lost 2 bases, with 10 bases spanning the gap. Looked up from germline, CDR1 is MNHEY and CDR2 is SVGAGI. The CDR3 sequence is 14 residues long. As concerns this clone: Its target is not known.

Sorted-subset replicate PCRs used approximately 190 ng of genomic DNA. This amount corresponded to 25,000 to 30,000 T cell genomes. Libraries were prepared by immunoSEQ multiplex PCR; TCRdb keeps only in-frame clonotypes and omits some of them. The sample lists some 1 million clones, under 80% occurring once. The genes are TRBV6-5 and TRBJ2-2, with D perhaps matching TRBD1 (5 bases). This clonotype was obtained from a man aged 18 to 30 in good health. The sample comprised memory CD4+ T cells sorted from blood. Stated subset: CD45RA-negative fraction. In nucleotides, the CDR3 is TGTGCCAGCAGCACTCAGGGAAACACCGGGGAGCTGTTTTTT. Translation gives CASSTQGNTGELFF.